The clone carrying this T cell receptor beta chain was seen only a few times. Its target is unknown. The use of a sample-barcoded 5' primer and a J-beta primer mix characterized a second PCR of about 7 to 12 cycles. Every cDNA was tagged by a template-switch adaptor with 12 random nucleotides. MiXCR was run by TCRdb on the 5' RACE reads, yielding one entry per CDR3 protein. This table has approximately 700,000 distinct CDR3 sequences, 32% appearing once. These data originate in a study of blood T cells in healthy people across ages. Overall study findings and caveats: When set beside aged donors, long-lived donors presented more naive CD4+ cells and higher diversity.

This receptor was identified in a woman older than 75 in good health. The material sequenced was blood.

CDR3 coding DNA: TGCGCCAGCAGCTTACCGGGACGGACGAGCACAGATACGCAGTATTTT. Translating gives CASSLPGRTSTDTQYF. V gene TRBV5-1 combines with J gene TRBJ2-3; either TRBD1 or TRBD2 may fit D (5 bases each). The CDR3 is 16 residues long. Trimming stripped 2 bases from V and 0 bases from J, with 13 bases between. Germline assignment: CDR1 SGHRS and CDR2 YFSETQ.